This TCR beta chain was sequenced for a study of cytomegalovirus exposure and HLA in healthy donors. The CDR3 contains 14 residues. Losses at the gene ends were 5 bases for V and 5 bases for J; bases not matched to a gene: 6. Germline V lookup: CDR1 SEHNR, CDR2 FQNEAQ (reference sequence). Regarding this clone: Its target is not known.

Overall study findings and caveats: Reported performance of the classifier showed diagnosis of cytomegalovirus status with high specificity and sensitivity. Follow-up analysis seemed to connect common viral pathogens with several of the most significant clusters identified. V- and J-gene trimming of TCR beta was linked (in a later analysis) to a missense DCLRE1C variant.

This PCR relied on a set of 60 Vbeta primers and 13 Jbeta primers. The data were produced by immunoSEQ multiplex PCR, yet TCRdb's version contains in-frame clones alone and is incomplete. The sample lists 150,000 or so clones, 76% occurring once. This TCR came from a female donor in good health and CMV-seronegative. The gene calls are TRBV7-9 and TRBJ1-2; TRBD1 aligns across 9 bases. Sequences were obtained from PBMCs. The CDR3 reads CASSPNRGQYGYTF. The CDR3 DNA reads as TGTGCCAGCAGCCCAAACAGGGGGCAGTATGGCTACACCTTC.